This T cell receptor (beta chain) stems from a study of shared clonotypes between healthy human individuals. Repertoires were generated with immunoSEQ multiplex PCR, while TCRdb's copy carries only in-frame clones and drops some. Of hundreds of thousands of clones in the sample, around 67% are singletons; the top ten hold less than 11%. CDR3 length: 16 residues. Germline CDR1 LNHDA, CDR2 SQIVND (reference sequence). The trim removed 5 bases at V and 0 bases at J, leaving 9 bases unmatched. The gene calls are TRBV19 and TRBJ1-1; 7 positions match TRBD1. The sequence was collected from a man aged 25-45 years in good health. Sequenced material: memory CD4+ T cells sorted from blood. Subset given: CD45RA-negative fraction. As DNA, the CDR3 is TGTGCCAGTAGTCCCTTCAGGGGGGGTTTGAACACTGAAGCTTTCTTT. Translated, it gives CASSPFRGGLNTEAFF.